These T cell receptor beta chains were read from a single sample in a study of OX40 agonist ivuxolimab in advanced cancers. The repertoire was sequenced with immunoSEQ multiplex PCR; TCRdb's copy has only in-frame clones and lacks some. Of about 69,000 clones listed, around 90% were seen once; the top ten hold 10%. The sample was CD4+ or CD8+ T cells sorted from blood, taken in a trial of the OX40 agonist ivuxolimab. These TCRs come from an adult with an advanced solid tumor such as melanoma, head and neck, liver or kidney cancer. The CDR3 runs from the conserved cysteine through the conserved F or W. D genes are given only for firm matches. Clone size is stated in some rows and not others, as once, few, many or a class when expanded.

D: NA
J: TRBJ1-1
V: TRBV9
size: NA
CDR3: CASSELGDTEAFF
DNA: TGTGCCAGCAGCGAATTGGGGGACACTGAAGCTTTCTTT

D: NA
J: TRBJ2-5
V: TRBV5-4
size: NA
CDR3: CASSLRALQETQYF
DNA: TGTGCCAGCAGCTTGAGGGCCCTCCAAGAGACCCAGTACTTC

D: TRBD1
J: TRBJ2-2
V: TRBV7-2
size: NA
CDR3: CASSKPGTGHSGELFF
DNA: TGTGCCAGCAGCAAACCCGGGACAGGGCATTCCGGGGAGCTGTTTTTT

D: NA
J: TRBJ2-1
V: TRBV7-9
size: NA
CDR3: CASSATTSYNEQFF
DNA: TGTGCCAGCAGTGCGACTACATCCTACAATGAGCAGTTCTTC

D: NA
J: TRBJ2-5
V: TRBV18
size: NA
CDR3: CASSPRGGTQETQYF
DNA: TGTGCCAGCTCACCCCGTGGAGGGACACAAGAGACCCAGTACTTC

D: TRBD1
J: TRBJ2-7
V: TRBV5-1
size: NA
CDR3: CASSSDRTGWDEQYF
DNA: TGCGCCAGCAGTTCTGACCGGACAGGGTGGGACGAGCAGTACTTC

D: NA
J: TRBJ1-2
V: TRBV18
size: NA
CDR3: CASSQGGGYGYTF
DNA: TGTGCCAGCTCACAGGGCGGAGGCTATGGCTACACCTTC

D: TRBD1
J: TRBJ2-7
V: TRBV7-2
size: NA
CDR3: CASTRTGIYEQYF
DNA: TGTGCCAGCACCCGGACAGGGATCTACGAGCAGTACTTC

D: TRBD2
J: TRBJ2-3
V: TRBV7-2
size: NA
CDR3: CASSSWTSGGDTQYF
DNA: TGTGCCAGCAGCTCCTGGACTAGCGGAGGAGATACGCAGTATTTT

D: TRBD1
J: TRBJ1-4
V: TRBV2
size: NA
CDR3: CASSRGQANEKLFF
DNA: TGTGCCAGCAGTAGGGGGCAGGCTAATGAAAAACTGTTTTTT

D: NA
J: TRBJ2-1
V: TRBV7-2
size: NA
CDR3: CASSLGGISVNEQFF
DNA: TGTGCCAGCAGCTTAGGCGGGATATCCGTCAATGAGCAGTTCTTC

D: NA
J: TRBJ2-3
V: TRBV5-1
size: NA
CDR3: CASSLGNRDTQYF
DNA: TGCGCCAGCAGCTTAGGAAACAGGGATACGCAGTATTTT

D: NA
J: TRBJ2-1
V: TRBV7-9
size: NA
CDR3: CASSLRRDEQFF
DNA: TGTGCCAGCAGCCTTAGGCGAGATGAGCAGTTCTTC

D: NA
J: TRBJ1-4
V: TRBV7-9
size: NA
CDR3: CASSLTGNEKLFF
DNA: TGTGCCAGCAGCTTAACTGGTAATGAAAAACTGTTTTTT

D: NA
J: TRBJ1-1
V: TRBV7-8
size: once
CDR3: CASSLRRETEAFF
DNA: TGTGCCAGCAGCTTAAGGAGGGAGACTGAAGCTTTCTTT

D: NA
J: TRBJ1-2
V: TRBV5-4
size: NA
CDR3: CASSQGAGGTYGYTF
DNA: TGTGCCAGCAGCCAAGGAGCCGGGGGCACCTATGGCTACACCTTC

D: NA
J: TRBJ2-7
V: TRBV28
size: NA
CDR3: CASSFGGGTYEQYF
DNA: TGTGCCAGCAGTTTCGGCGGAGGCACCTACGAGCAGTACTTC

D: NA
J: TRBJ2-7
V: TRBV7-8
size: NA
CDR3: CASSFKSGTLSYEQYF
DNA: TGTGCCAGCAGCTTCAAGTCCGGGACACTTTCCTACGAGCAGTACTTC

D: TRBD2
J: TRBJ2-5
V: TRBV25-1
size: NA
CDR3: CASSDSRLAGFLETQYF
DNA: TGTGCCAGCAGTGATTCTAGACTAGCGGGATTTTTAGAGACCCAGTACTTC

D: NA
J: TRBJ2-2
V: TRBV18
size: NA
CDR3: CASSPGLNTGELFF
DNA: TGTGCCAGCTCCCCTGGGTTGAACACCGGGGAGCTGTTTTTT

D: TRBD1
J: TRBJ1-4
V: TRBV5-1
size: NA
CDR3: CASSLGQGPNEKLFF
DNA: TGCGCCAGCAGCCTCGGACAGGGTCCTAATGAAAAACTGTTTTTT

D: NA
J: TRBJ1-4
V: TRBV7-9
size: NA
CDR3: CASSPHMGSTNEKLFF
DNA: TGTGCCAGCAGCCCCCACATGGGATCAACTAATGAAAAACTGTTTTTT

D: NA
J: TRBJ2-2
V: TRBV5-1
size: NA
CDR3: CASSLVEGGELFF
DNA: TGCGCCAGCAGCTTGGTAGAGGGCGGGGAGCTGTTTTTT

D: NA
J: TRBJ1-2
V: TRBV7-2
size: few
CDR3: CASSPWGARGYTF
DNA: TGTGCCAGCAGCCCCTGGGGGGCCAGAGGCTACACCTTC

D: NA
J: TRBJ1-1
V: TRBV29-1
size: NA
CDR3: CSVVGNMNTEAFF
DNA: TGCAGCGTTGTTGGCAACATGAACACTGAAGCTTTCTTT

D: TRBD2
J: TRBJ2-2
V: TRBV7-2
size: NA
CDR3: CASSWLAGGTGELFF
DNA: TGTGCCAGCAGCTGGCTAGCGGGAGGGACCGGGGAGCTGTTTTTT

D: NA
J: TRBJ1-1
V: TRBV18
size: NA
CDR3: CASSPQARAGLGTEAFF
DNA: TGTGCCAGCTCACCCCAGGCACGGGCCGGGTTGGGCACTGAAGCTTTCTTT

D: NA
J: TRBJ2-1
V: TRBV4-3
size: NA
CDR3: CASSQRGAYNEQFF
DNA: TGCGCCAGCAGCCAACGCGGAGCTTACAATGAGCAGTTCTTC

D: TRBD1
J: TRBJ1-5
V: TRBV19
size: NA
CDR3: CASGQGNGNQPQHF
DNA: TGTGCTTCGGGACAGGGAAACGGCAATCAGCCCCAGCATTTT

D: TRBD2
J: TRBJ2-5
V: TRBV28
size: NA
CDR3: CASSRLASETQYF
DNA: TGTGCCAGCAGCAGACTAGCGTCAGAGACCCAGTACTTC

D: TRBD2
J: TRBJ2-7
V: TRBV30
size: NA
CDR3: CARPRLAEINEQYF
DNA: TGTGCCCGGCCACGACTAGCCGAAATTAACGAGCAGTACTTC

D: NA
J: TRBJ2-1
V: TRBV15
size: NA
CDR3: CATSRGPDNEQFF
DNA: TGTGCCACCAGCAGGGGACCTGACAATGAGCAGTTCTTC

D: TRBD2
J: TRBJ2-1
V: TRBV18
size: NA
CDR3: CASSSPSGVYNEQFF
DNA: TGTGCCAGCTCATCTCCCAGCGGGGTCTACAATGAGCAGTTCTTC

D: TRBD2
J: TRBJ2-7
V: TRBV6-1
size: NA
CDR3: CASSVSGSYEQYF
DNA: TGTGCCAGCAGTGTTAGCGGGAGCTACGAGCAGTACTTC

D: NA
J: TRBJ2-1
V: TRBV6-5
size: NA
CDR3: CASSGPSSYNEQFF
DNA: TGTGCCAGCAGCGGACCCAGCTCCTACAATGAGCAGTTCTTC

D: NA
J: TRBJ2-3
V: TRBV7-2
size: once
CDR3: CASSLGGYTDTQYF
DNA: TGTGCCAGCAGCTTAGGCGGATACACAGATACGCAGTATTTT

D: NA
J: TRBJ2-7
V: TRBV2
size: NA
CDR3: CASSTGDYEQYF
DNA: TGTGCCAGCAGTACGGGGGACTACGAGCAGTACTTC

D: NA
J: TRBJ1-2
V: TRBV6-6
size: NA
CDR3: CASSSPGTQGIGYTF
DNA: TGTGCCAGCAGTTCTCCCGGGACCCAGGGTATAGGCTACACCTTC

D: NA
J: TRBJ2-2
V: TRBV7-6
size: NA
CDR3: CASSPRPEPGELFF
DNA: TGTGCCAGCAGCCCCCGACCCGAACCCGGGGAGCTGTTTTTT

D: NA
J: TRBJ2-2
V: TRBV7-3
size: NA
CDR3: CASSLPNSGELFF
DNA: TGTGCCAGCAGCTTACCCAATAGCGGGGAGCTGTTTTTT

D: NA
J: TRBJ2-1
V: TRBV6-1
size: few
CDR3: CASSPGTQAPNEQFF
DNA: TGTGCCAGCAGCCCCGGGACGCAGGCCCCCAATGAGCAGTTCTTC

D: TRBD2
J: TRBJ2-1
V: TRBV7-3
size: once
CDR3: CASSALGGRDEQFF
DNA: TGTGCCAGCAGCGCCCTTGGGGGGAGGGATGAGCAGTTCTTC